This is a list of T cell receptor beta chains from one sample in a study of blood T cell repertoires in COVID-19. Assay used: immunoSEQ multiplex PCR; TCRdb lists only in-frame clones, some missing. The sample gives a few hundred thousand clones, under 90% of which show up once; 0.94% is in the top ten. The sequencing sample was made of peripheral blood. These receptors came from a middle-aged woman who had recovered from COVID-19. Each CDR3 is given with its conserved first and last residue. A D gene is named only where the DNA matches it firmly.

j_gene: TRBJ2-7; v_gene: TRBV25-1; d_gene: TRBD2; CDR3aa: CASSAGLAEQYF; CDR3nt: TGTGCCAGCAGTGCCGGACTAGCCGAGCAGTACTTC
j_gene: TRBJ1-3; v_gene: TRBV5-5; d_gene: TRBD1; CDR3aa: CASSFTGQGAMGSGNTIYF; CDR3nt: TGTGCCAGCAGCTTCACAGGACAGGGGGCAATGGGCTCTGGAAACACCATATATTTT
j_gene: TRBJ2-2; v_gene: TRBV27; d_gene: NA; CDR3aa: CASSTVSGFATGELFF; CDR3nt: TGTGCCAGCAGTACCGTTAGCGGCTTCGCGACCGGGGAGCTGTTTTTT
j_gene: TRBJ1-2; v_gene: TRBV5-4; d_gene: TRBD1; CDR3aa: CASSLGQGGYTF; CDR3nt: TGTGCCAGCAGCTTGGGACAGGGGGGCTACACCTTC
j_gene: TRBJ2-7; v_gene: TRBV28; d_gene: NA; CDR3aa: CASTSHYEQYF; CDR3nt: TGTGCCAGCACCTCACACTACGAGCAGTACTTC
j_gene: TRBJ2-7; v_gene: TRBV28; d_gene: TRBD1; CDR3aa: CASSWTGGSWGEQYF; CDR3nt: TGTGCCAGCAGTTGGACAGGCGGTAGCTGGGGTGAGCAGTACTTC
j_gene: TRBJ2-7; v_gene: TRBV27; d_gene: TRBD2; CDR3aa: CASSGRSSGSEQYF; CDR3nt: TGTGCCAGCTCCGGGAGATCTAGCGGGAGCGAGCAGTACTTC
j_gene: TRBJ2-2; v_gene: TRBV7-9; d_gene: TRBD2; CDR3aa: CASSPRLAGDTGELFF; CDR3nt: TGTGCCAGCAGCCCGCGCCTAGCGGGAGACACCGGGGAGCTGTTTTTT
j_gene: TRBJ2-7; v_gene: TRBV27; d_gene: NA; CDR3aa: CASSPRQSRYEQYF; CDR3nt: TGTGCCAGCAGTCCCCGACAGTCTCGGTACGAGCAGTACTTC
j_gene: TRBJ2-5; v_gene: TRBV7-8; d_gene: NA; CDR3aa: CASTPLLQVGETQYF; CDR3nt: TGTGCCAGCACCCCCCTTCTCCAGGTCGGCGAGACCCAGTACTTC
j_gene: TRBJ2-1; v_gene: TRBV5-1; d_gene: TRBD2; CDR3aa: CASRRYRLAEYNEQFF; CDR3nt: TGCGCCAGCAGGCGGTACCGACTAGCGGAGTACAATGAGCAGTTCTTC
j_gene: TRBJ1-6; v_gene: TRBV10-3; d_gene: TRBD1; CDR3aa: CAISGTGNNSPLHF; CDR3nt: TGTGCCATTTCCGGGACAGGGAATAATTCACCCCTCCACTTT
j_gene: TRBJ2-1; v_gene: TRBV5-8; d_gene: NA; CDR3aa: CASSRTRTYNEQFF; CDR3nt: TGTGCCAGCAGCCGAACGAGAACTTACAATGAGCAGTTCTTC
j_gene: TRBJ1-5; v_gene: TRBV6-5; d_gene: NA; CDR3aa: CASRSLQASNQPQHF; CDR3nt: TGTGCCAGCCGGTCTCTCCAGGCGTCCAATCAGCCCCAGCATTTT
j_gene: TRBJ2-5; v_gene: TRBV15; d_gene: TRBD1; CDR3aa: CATSRKTGTGRETQYF; CDR3nt: TGTGCCACCAGCAGGAAAACCGGGACAGGGAGAGAGACCCAGTACTTC
j_gene: TRBJ1-5; v_gene: TRBV28; d_gene: NA; CDR3aa: CASSPRNQPQHF; CDR3nt: TGTGCCAGCAGTCCCCGGAATCAGCCCCAGCATTTT
j_gene: TRBJ1-4; v_gene: TRBV9; d_gene: NA; CDR3aa: CASSVGPGVTNEKLFF; CDR3nt: TGTGCCAGCAGCGTAGGGCCAGGGGTCACTAATGAAAAACTGTTTTTT
j_gene: TRBJ2-7; v_gene: TRBV6-6; d_gene: TRBD1; CDR3aa: CASSQQGDTYEQYF; CDR3nt: TGTGCCAGCAGCCAACAGGGGGATACCTACGAGCAGTACTTC
j_gene: TRBJ2-1; v_gene: TRBV18; d_gene: TRBD2; CDR3aa: CASSPPAGGDEQFF; CDR3nt: TGTGCCAGCTCACCCCCGGCGGGAGGCGATGAGCAGTTCTTC
j_gene: TRBJ1-6; v_gene: TRBV5-4; d_gene: TRBD1; CDR3aa: CASSITWTGNSPLHF; CDR3nt: TGTGCCAGCAGTATCACCTGGACAGGAAATTCACCCCTCCACTTT
j_gene: TRBJ2-1; v_gene: TRBV10-1; d_gene: TRBD2; CDR3aa: CASSESIYVAGVDEQFF; CDR3nt: TGCGCCAGCAGTGAGTCGATTTATGTAGCGGGAGTTGATGAGCAGTTCTTC
j_gene: TRBJ2-4; v_gene: TRBV7-8; d_gene: TRBD1; CDR3aa: CASSLALAGGQNIQYF; CDR3nt: TGTGCCAGCAGCTTAGCGTTGGCAGGGGGCCAAAACATTCAGTACTTC
j_gene: TRBJ2-3; v_gene: TRBV3-1/TRBV3-2; d_gene: TRBD2; CDR3aa: CASSPTAGGGTDTQYF; CDR3nt: TGTGCCAGCAGCCCGACGGCGGGAGGGGGCACAGATACGCAGTATTTT
j_gene: TRBJ1-3; v_gene: TRBV7-2; d_gene: NA; CDR3aa: CASSLVGSAAGNTIYF; CDR3nt: TGTGCCAGCAGCTTAGTAGGGTCAGCGGCTGGAAACACCATATATTTT
j_gene: TRBJ2-7; v_gene: TRBV2; d_gene: NA; CDR3aa: CASSERGRGDYEQYF; CDR3nt: TGTGCCAGCAGTGAAAGAGGCAGGGGAGACTACGAGCAGTACTTC
j_gene: TRBJ2-5; v_gene: TRBV18; d_gene: NA; CDR3aa: CASSSNRGGGETQYF; CDR3nt: TGTGCCAGCTCATCGAACAGGGGGGGAGGAGAGACCCAGTACTTC